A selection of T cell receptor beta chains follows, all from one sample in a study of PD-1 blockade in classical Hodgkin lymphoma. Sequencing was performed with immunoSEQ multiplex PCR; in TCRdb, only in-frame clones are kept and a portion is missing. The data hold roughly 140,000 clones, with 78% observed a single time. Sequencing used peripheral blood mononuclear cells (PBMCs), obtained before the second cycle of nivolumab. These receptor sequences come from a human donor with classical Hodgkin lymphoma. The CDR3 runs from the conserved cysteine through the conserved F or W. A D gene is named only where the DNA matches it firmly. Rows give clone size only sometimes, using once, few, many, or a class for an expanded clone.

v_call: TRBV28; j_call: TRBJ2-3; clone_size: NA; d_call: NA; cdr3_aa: CASSFPIPTRDTYTDTQYF; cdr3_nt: TGTGCCAGCAGTTTCCCTATCCCCACTCGGGACACTTACACAGATACGCAGTATTTT
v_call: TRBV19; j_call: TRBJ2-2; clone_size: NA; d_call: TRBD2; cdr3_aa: CASTQGGLAGGPPGELFF; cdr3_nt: TGTGCCAGTACTCAAGGGGGACTAGCGGGAGGGCCCCCCGGGGAGCTGTTTTTT
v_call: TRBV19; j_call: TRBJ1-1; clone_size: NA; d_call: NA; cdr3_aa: CASSSNPGRNTEAFF; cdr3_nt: TGTGCCAGTAGTTCAAACCCCGGGAGGAACACTGAAGCTTTCTTT
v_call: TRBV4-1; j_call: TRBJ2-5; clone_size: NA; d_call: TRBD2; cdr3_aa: CASSQVFSGGVETQYF; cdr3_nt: TGCGCCAGCAGCCAAGTTTTTAGCGGGGGAGTAGAGACCCAGTACTTC
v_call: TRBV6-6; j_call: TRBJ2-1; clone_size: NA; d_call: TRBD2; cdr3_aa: CASSKLAGRVHEQFF; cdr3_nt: TGTGCCAGCAGTAAACTAGCGGGGAGAGTCCATGAGCAGTTCTTC
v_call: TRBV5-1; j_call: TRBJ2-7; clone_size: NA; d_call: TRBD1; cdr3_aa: CASSVVQGAVSYEQYF; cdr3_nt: TGCGCCAGCAGCGTGGTGCAGGGGGCGGTCTCCTACGAGCAGTACTTC
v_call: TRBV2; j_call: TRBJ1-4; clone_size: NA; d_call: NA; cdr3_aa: CASSYLIDNEKLFF; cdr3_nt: TGTGCCAGCAGTTACCTTATAGATAATGAAAAACTGTTTTTT
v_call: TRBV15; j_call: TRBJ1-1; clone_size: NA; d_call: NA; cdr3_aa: CATSRARVRWSTEAFF; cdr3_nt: TGTGCCACCAGCAGAGCCCGAGTAAGGTGGAGCACTGAAGCTTTCTTT
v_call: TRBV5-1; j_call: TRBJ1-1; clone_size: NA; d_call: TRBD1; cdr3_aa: CASSSFTQGSRGTEAFF; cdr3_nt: TGCGCCAGCAGCTCGTTCACACAGGGGTCGCGCGGTACTGAAGCTTTCTTT
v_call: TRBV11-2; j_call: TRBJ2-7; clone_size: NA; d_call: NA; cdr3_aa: CASSRGIGEQYF; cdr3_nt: TGTGCCAGCAGCAGGGGAATCGGCGAGCAGTACTTC
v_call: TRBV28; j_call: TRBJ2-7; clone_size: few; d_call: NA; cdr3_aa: CASSLYHPGVGYEQYF; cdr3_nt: TGTGCCAGCAGTTTATACCACCCGGGGGTCGGGTACGAGCAGTACTTC
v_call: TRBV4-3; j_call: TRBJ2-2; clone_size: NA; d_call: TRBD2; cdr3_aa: CASSRYLAGATGELFF; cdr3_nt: TGCGCCAGCAGCCGATACCTAGCGGGAGCTACCGGGGAGCTGTTTTTT
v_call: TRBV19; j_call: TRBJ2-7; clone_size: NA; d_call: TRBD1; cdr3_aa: CASSIGGGRPYEQYF; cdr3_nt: TGTGCCAGTAGTATAGGAGGGGGCCGTCCCTACGAGCAGTACTTC
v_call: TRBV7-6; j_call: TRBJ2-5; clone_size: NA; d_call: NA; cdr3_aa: CASSSPPGETQYF; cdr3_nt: TGTGCCAGCAGCTCCCCCCCAGGGGAGACCCAGTACTTC
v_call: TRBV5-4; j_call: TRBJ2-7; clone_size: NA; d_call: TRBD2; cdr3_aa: CASSLPLAGVGEQYF; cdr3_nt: TGTGCCAGCAGCTTGCCCCTAGCGGGGGTAGGTGAGCAGTACTTC
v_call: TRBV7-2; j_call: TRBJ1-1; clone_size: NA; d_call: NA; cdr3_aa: CASSLENRDEAFF; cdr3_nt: TGTGCCAGCAGCTTAGAAAACCGGGACGAAGCTTTCTTT
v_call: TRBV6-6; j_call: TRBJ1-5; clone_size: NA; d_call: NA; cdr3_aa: CASSYPLWPQHF; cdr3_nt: TGTGCCAGCAGTTACCCCCTATGGCCCCAGCATTTT
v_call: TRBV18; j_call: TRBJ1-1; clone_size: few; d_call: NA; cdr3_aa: CASSPPGQEAFF; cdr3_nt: TGTGCCAGCTCACCACCGGGACAAGAAGCTTTCTTT
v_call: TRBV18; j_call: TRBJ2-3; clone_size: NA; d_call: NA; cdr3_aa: CASSPTTDTQYF; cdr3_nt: TGTGCCAGCTCACCGACCACAGATACGCAGTATTTT
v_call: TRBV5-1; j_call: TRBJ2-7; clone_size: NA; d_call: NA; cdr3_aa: CASSLHNPYEQYF; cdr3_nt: TGCGCCAGCAGCTTGCACAACCCCTACGAGCAGTACTTC
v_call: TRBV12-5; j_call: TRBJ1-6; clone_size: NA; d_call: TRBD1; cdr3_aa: CASGPRQGDNSPLHF; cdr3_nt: TGTGCTAGTGGCCCCCGACAGGGAGATAATTCACCCCTCCACTTT
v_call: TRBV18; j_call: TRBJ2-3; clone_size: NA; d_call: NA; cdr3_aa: CASSPPSLPTDTQYF; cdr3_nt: TGTGCCAGCTCACCACCTAGTCTTCCAACAGATACGCAGTATTTT
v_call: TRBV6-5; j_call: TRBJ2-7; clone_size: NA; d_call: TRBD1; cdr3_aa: CASRQGSPAYEQYF; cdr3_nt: TGTGCCAGTCGACAGGGGTCACCCGCCTACGAGCAGTACTTC
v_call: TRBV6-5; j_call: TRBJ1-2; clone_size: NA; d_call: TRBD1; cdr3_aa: CASSYSDRGGYTF; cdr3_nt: TGTGCCAGCAGTTACTCCGACAGGGGCGGCTACACCTTC
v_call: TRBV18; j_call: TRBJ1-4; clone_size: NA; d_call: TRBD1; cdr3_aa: CASSPQGQGREKLFF; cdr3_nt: TGTGCCAGCTCACCACAGGGACAGGGCCGTGAAAAACTGTTTTTT
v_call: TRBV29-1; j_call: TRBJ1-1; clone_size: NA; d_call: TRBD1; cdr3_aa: CSVDRGITEAFF; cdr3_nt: TGCAGCGTCGACAGGGGGATCACTGAAGCTTTCTTT
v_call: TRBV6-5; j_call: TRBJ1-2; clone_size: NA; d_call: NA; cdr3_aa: CASHGQRGEYGYTF; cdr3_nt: TGTGCCAGCCACGGGCAACGGGGAGAATATGGCTACACCTTC
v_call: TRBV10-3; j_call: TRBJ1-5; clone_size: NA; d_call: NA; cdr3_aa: CAISEGNQPQHF; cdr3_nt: TGTGCCATCAGTGAGGGTAATCAGCCCCAGCATTTT
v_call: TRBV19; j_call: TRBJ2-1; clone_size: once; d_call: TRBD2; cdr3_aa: CASRGLALSSYNEQFF; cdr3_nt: TGTGCCAGTAGAGGACTAGCCCTAAGCTCCTACAATGAGCAGTTCTTC
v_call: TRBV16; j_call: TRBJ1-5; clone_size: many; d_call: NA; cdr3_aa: CASSQSQARGNQPQHF; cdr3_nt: TGTGCCAGCAGCCAATCGCAGGCCAGAGGCAATCAGCCCCAGCATTTT
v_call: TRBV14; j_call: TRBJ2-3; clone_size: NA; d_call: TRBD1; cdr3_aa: CASSQARGRTDTQYF; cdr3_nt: TGTGCCAGCAGCCAAGCTAGGGGGCGAACAGATACGCAGTATTTT
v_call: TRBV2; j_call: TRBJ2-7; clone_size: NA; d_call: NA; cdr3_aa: CASSGGTSPTRNEQYF; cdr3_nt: TGTGCCAGCAGTGGGGGAACCTCCCCTACCAGGAACGAGCAGTACTTC
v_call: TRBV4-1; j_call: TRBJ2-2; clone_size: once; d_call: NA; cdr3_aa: CASSQGVGANTGELFF; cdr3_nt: TGCGCCAGCAGCCAAGGCGTGGGCGCGAACACCGGGGAGCTGTTTTTT
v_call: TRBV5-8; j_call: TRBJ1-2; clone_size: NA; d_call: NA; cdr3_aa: CASSRTGNYGYTF; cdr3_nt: TGTGCCAGCAGCCGCACCGGTAACTATGGCTACACCTTC
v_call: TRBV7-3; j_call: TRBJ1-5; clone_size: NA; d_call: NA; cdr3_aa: CASSPGDRFHQPQHF; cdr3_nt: TGTGCCAGCAGCCCCGGAGACAGGTTTCATCAGCCCCAGCATTTT
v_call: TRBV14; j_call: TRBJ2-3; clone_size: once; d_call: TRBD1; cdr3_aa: CASSQDRRDRITDTQYF; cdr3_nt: TGTGCCAGCAGCCAAGACCGACGGGACAGAATCACAGATACGCAGTATTTT